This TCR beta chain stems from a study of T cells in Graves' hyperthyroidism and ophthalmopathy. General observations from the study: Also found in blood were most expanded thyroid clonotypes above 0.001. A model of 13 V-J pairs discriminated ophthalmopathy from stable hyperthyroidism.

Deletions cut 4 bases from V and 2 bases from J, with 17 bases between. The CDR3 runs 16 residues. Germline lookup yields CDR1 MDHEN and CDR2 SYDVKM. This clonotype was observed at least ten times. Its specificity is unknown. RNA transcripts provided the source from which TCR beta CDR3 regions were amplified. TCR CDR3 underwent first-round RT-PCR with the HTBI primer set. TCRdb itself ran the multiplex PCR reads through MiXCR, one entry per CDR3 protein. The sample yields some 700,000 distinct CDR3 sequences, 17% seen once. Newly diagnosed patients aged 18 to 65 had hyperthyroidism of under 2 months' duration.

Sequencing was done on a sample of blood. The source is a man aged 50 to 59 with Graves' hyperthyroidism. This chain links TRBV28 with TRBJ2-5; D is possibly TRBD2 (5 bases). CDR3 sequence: CASSSSGLGLQETQYF. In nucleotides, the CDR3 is TGTGCCAGCAGTTCATCCGGACTGGGCCTACAAGAGACCCAGTACTTC.